A selection of T cell receptor beta chains follows, all from one sample in a study of PD-L1 blockade in urothelial cancer. Libraries were prepared by immunoSEQ multiplex PCR; TCRdb keeps only in-frame clonotypes and omits some of them. Of fewer than 65,000 clones detected, about 86% appear once; the ten largest clones hold about 3.2%. The specimen comprised PBMCs, sampled around atezolizumab (anti-PD-L1) treatment. The receptors here all came from a man in his 70s with urothelial cancer. Both conserved end residues are part of each CDR3. Each record gives: V gene, clone size, D gene, J gene, CDR3 DNA, CDR3 protein. A D gene is named only where the DNA matches it firmly. A clone size is listed for some rows: how often the clone was seen (once, few, many), or a class if it is expanded.

>TRBV10-3|NA|NA|TRBJ1-5
TGTGCCATCACGGGCAGGGAAGGCCAGCCCCAGCATTTT
CAITGREGQPQHF
>TRBV6-5|NA|TRBD1|TRBJ2-2
TGTGCCAGCACACAGGGGGCTCGGACCGGGGAGCTGTTTTTT
CASTQGARTGELFF
>TRBV27|NA|NA|TRBJ1-2
TGTGCCAGCAGGTCTATATTCTATGGCTACACCTTC
CASRSIFYGYTF
>TRBV5-1|NA|NA|TRBJ2-1
TGCGCCGGAGACCGAAGTTCCAATGAGCAGTTCTTC
CAGDRSSNEQFF
>TRBV27|NA|TRBD1|TRBJ2-7
TGTGCCAGCAGTTTCGGACAGGGGGGATACGAGCAGTACTTC
CASSFGQGGYEQYF
>TRBV5-1|NA|NA|TRBJ2-4
TGCGCCAGCAGCGACGGACAGTCTTTAGCCAAAAACATTCAGTACTTC
CASSDGQSLAKNIQYF
>TRBV10-3|few|NA|TRBJ1-2
TGTGCCATCACCTCCTCACAGGGTGAGGTGCTCGGCTACACCTTC
CAITSSQGEVLGYTF
>TRBV9|NA|TRBD1|TRBJ1-3
TGTGCCAGCAGCGTATCGGGACAGGAAGGAAACACCATATATTTT
CASSVSGQEGNTIYF
>TRBV2|NA|TRBD2|TRBJ2-1
TGTGCCAGCAAAGTGGGCGGGGGGCTAGGTGAGCAGTTCTTC
CASKVGGGLGEQFF
>TRBV29-1|NA|NA|TRBJ1-5
TGCAGCGTGGGGGACACGGCGCAAGGACGACCCCAGCATTTT
CSVGDTAQGRPQHF
>TRBV5-4|NA|NA|TRBJ2-7
TGTGCCAGCAGCTTCAATCGGGACATCACCGCTGGGGAGCAGTACTTC
CASSFNRDITAGEQYF
>TRBV6-6|NA|NA|TRBJ2-5
TGTGCCAGCAGTTACCGAAAAGGGGGTCGGGAGACCCAGTACTTC
CASSYRKGGRETQYF
>TRBV27|NA|TRBD1|TRBJ2-7
TGTGCCAGCAGTTCCAGGGGGCAGCTCCTCGACGAGCAGTACTTC
CASSSRGQLLDEQYF
>TRBV25-1|NA|NA|TRBJ2-1
TGTGCCAGCGCAGCCCCGTCCACCGACTGGCAGTTCTTC
CASAAPSTDWQFF
>TRBV5-4|once|TRBD1|TRBJ2-7
TGTGCCAGCAGCTTGGGGACAGGGTCGGACTACGAGCAGTACTTC
CASSLGTGSDYEQYF
>TRBV4-1|NA|NA|TRBJ2-7
TGCGCCAGCAGCCTGACGGAGGCCTACGAGCAGTACTTC
CASSLTEAYEQYF
>TRBV19|NA|NA|TRBJ1-1
TGTGCCAGTATGCCCGTTCGGCCAGCGAGCACTGAAGCTTTCTTT
CASMPVRPASTEAFF
>TRBV5-1|NA|TRBD2|TRBJ2-2
TGCGCCAGCAGCCGGACTAGCTTGGGTCCCGGGGAGCTGTTTTTT
CASSRTSLGPGELFF
>TRBV5-1|NA|NA|TRBJ1-2
TGCGCCAGCAGCTTTTCGGGGGATCTTGGCTACACCTTC
CASSFSGDLGYTF
>TRBV7-2|NA|TRBD1|TRBJ1-5
TGTGCCAGCAGCTTCGACAGGGATCAGCCCCAGCATTTT
CASSFDRDQPQHF
>TRBV5-6|NA|NA|TRBJ2-7
TGTGCCAGCAGCTTGATTACAGGGCGCTACGAGCAGTACTTC
CASSLITGRYEQYF
>TRBV7-7|NA|TRBD2|TRBJ2-5
TGTGCCAGCAGGAGGGCGGGAGTAGGAGAGACCCAGTACTTC
CASRRAGVGETQYF
>TRBV6-1|NA|TRBD1|TRBJ2-5
TGTGCCAGCAGAGCCGACAGGGGCCCGTCGAACCAGTACTTC
CASRADRGPSNQYF
>TRBV2|NA|NA|TRBJ2-2
TGTGCCAGCTTTGGCCCTCTGGGGACAACCGGGGAGCTGTTTTTT
CASFGPLGTTGELFF
>TRBV7-2|NA|NA|TRBJ2-5
TGTGCCAGCAGCTTATCAGGGCAAGAGACCCAGTACTTC
CASSLSGQETQYF
>TRBV5-5|NA|NA|TRBJ2-2
TGTGCCAGCAGCTTGATGAGGTCTACTACGAACACCGGGGAGCTGTTTTTT
CASSLMRSTTNTGELFF
>TRBV4-1|NA|NA|TRBJ2-5
TGCGCCAGCAGCCCCATCGTTGGCCTTGGTAGAGGTAGGGGGACCCAGTACTTC
CASSPIVGLGRGRGTQYF
>TRBV11-2|NA|NA|TRBJ1-1
TGTGCCAGCAGCCACGAGGATTCTGAAGCTTTCTTT
CASSHEDSEAFF
>TRBV2|NA|TRBD1|TRBJ1-5
TGTGCCAGCAGTGCGACCGGGACAGCTTTAAATCAGCCCCAGCATTTT
CASSATGTALNQPQHF
>TRBV7-2|NA|NA|TRBJ1-5
TGTGCCAGCACCCTCCGTGGGGGAGGAGGGCAGCCCCAGCATTTT
CASTLRGGGGQPQHF
>TRBV25-1|NA|NA|TRBJ2-7
TGTGCCAGCAGTGAACCGGGGGTTTTCGACTTC
CASSEPGVFDF
>TRBV11-3|NA|TRBD2|TRBJ2-1
TGTGCCAGCAGCTCCCGACTAGCGGGACAGTCCGATGAGCAGTTCTTC
CASSSRLAGQSDEQFF
>TRBV30|NA|TRBD1|TRBJ1-1
TGTGCCTGGAGTAACAGGGGTGAAGCTTTCTTT
CAWSNRGEAFF
>TRBV7-9|NA|TRBD1|TRBJ2-3
TGTGCCAGCACCAGGGACAGGTGGGATACGCAGTATTTT
CASTRDRWDTQYF
>TRBV5-4|NA|NA|TRBJ2-3
TGTGCCAGCAGCTTTTTCCCGTCAGGGTCTAGGACAGATACGCAGTATTTT
CASSFFPSGSRTDTQYF
>TRBV7-8|NA|TRBD1|TRBJ1-5
TGTGCCAGCAGCTTAGACAGGGGTCGCAATCAGCCCCAGCATTTT
CASSLDRGRNQPQHF
>TRBV19|NA|NA|TRBJ1-1
TGTGCCAGTAGTATAGACCGGACGGGAACTGAAGCTTTCTTT
CASSIDRTGTEAFF
>TRBV5-4|NA|NA|TRBJ1-2
TGTGCCAGCAGCTTGGTGGGAGGAGCTAACTATGGCTACACCTTC
CASSLVGGANYGYTF
>TRBV19|NA|TRBD1|TRBJ1-4
TGTGCCAGTAGGGTAGGGACAGCAACTAATGAAAAACTGTTTTTT
CASRVGTATNEKLFF
>TRBV2|once|TRBD1|TRBJ1-5
TGTGCCAGCAGTGGACAGGGGGGGAATCAGCCCCAGCATTTT
CASSGQGGNQPQHF